This T cell receptor (beta chain) was identified during a study of ipilimumab plus nivolumab after autologous stem cell transplantation. The overall study: The DLBCL cohort had primary refractory and relapsed disease, with 18-month progression-free survival of about 82% and 31%.

Starting 14 to 28 days after autologous transplant, ipilimumab 1 mg/kg was given. TCRdb's copy holds only in-frame clones and misses some; the assay was immunoSEQ multiplex PCR. Among 77,000 or so clones listed, more than 80% were seen once. The clonotype originates from a male donor with diffuse large B-cell lymphoma. The input for sequencing was PBMCs, taken in a trial of ipilimumab plus nivolumab as post-transplant consolidation.

The CDR3 region has the DNA TGTGCCAGCAGCCCTCGAATCGTGTCCTCTGGGGCCAACGTCCTGACTTTC. Protein sequence: CASSPRIVSSGANVLTF. The J gene is TRBJ2-6, the V gene TRBV2; no firm D call. V dropped 6 bases and J dropped 0 bases, with 15 bases sitting between them. Germline CDR1 reads SNHLY; CDR2 reads FYNNEI. The CDR3 sequence is 17 residues long.